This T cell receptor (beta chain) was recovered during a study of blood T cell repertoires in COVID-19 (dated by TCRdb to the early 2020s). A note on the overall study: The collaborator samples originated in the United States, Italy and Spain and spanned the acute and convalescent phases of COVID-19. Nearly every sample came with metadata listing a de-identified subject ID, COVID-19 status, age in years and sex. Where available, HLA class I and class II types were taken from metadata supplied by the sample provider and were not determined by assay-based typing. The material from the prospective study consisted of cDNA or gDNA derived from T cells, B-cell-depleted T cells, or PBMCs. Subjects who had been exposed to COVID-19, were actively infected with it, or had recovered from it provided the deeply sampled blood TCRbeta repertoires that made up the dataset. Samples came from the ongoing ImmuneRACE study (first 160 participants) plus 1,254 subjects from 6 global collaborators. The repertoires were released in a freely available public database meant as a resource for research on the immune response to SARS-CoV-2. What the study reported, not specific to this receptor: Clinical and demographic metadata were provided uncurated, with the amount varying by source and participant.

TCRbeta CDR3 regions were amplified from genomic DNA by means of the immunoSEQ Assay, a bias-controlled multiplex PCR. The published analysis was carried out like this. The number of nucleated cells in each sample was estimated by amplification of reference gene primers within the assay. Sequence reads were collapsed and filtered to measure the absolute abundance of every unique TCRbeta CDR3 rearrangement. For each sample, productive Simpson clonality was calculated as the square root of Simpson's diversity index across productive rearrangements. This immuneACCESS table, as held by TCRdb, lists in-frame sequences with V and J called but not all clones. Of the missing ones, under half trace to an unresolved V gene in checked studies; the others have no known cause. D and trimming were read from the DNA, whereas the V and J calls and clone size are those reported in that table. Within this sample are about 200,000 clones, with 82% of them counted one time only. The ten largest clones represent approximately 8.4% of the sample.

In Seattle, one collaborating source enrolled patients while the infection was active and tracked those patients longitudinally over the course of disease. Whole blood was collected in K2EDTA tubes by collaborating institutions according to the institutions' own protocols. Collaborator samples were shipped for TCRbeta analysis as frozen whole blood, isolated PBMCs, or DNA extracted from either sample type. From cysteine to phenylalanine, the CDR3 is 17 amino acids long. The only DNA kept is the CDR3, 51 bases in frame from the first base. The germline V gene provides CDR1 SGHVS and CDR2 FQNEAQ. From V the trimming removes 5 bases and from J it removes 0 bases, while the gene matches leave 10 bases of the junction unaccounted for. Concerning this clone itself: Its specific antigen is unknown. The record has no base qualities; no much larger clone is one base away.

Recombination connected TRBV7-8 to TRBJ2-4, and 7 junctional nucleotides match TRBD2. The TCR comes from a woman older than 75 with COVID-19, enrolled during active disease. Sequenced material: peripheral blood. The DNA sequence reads TGTGCCAGCAGCCGGGCTAGCGGAAACCTAGCCAAAAACATTCAGTACTTC. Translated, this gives CASSRASGNLAKNIQYF.